Below are 24 T cell receptor beta chains sequenced from a single sample in a study of tumor and adjacent non-tumor tissue in lung cancer. The library came from three nested PCR rounds adapted from ARM-PCR protocols. Each CDR3 protein gets one entry after TCRdb re-called the multiplex PCR reads with MiXCR. The data hold about 110,000 distinct CDR3 sequences, with about 61% observed a single time. This sample's RNA came from whole unsorted tissue. More than 3 cm separated this lung sample from the edge of the tumor. The sequencing input was distant non-tumor lung tissue. The source of these receptors is a man in his sixties with non-small cell lung cancer.

As to this clonotype: At one boundary the junction diverges from the germline segment, which might be a read error. J is TRBJ2-7 and V is TRBV7-9; the match to TRBD1 covers 9 bases. Germline lookup yields CDR1 SEHNR and CDR2 FQNEAQ (reference sequence). The CDR3 runs 14 residues. The CDR3 region is CVSSSDRGSYEQYF. The CDR3 DNA sequence: TGTGTCAGCAGCTCGGACAGGGGTTCCTACGAGCAGTACTTC.

The sample holds one count of this clonotype. This clone may be a read error of a much larger clone one base away. This rearrangement joins TRBV5-1 to TRBJ2-2; tentative D call: TRBD1 (5 bases). The CDR3 is made up of 14 amino acids. V lost 9 bases to trimming and J lost 0 bases, with 12 bases between them. Germline V gene sequence: CDR1 SGHRS, CDR2 YFSETQ. CDR3 sequence reads: CANRTEPNTGELFF. In nucleotides, the CDR3 is TGCGCCAACAGGACCGAACCGAACACCGGGGAGCTGTTTTTT. Filled out from reference TRBV5-1 and TRBJ2-2, the complete variable domain reads KAGVTQTPRYLIKTRGQQVTLSCSPISGHRSVSWYQQTPGQGLQFLFEYFSETQRNKGNFPGRFSGRQFSNSRSEMNVSTLELGDSALYLCANRTEPNTGELFFGEGSRLTVL.

Comment on this clonotype: No conserved phenylalanine or tryptophan ends this CDR3, so it is likely a read error. The V gene is TRBV5-6, the J gene TRBJ2-7; D might be TRBD1 (5 bases). The CDR3 runs to 14 residues. The V gene's germline CDR1 is SGHDT and CDR2 YYEEEE. V gave up 3 bases and J gave up 2 bases, with 12 bases separating them. The CDR3 sequence: CASSSDRRAYEQYI. CDR3 DNA: TGTGCCAGCAGCTCCGACAGACGAGCCTACGAGCAGTACATC.

A remark on this clonotype: At one end, the junction sequence differs from germline, possibly due to a read error. The chain is built from TRBV6-5 and TRBJ2-1; D may be TRBD2 (5 bases). The CDR3 is made up of 15 amino acids. CDR1 MNHEY and CDR2 SVGAGI come from the germline V gene. The CDR3 loop is CASKEDGIRYNEEFF. CDR3 nucleotides: TGTGCCAGCAAGGAAGACGGGATTCGATACAATGAGGAGTTCTTC.

Concerning this clonotype: Since no conserved phenylalanine or tryptophan closes the CDR3, a read error is the likely cause. The chain uses TRBV4-2 and TRBJ1-5; no clear D gene. CDR1 LGHNA and CDR2 YNFKEQ come from the germline V gene. This CDR3 region has 15 residues. Here the CDR3 reads CASCQDTSSNQPQHS. The CDR3 bases are TGTGCCAGCTGCCAAGATACCAGCTCCAATCAGCCCCAGCATTCT.

This clonotype was counted ten times or more. The chain joins TRBV7-8 to TRBJ2-7; D gene unclear. The V end was cut by 5 bases, the J end by 3 bases, with 8 bases between. The CDR3 loop spans 12 amino acids. CDR1 is SGHVS and CDR2 is FQNEAQ in the germline V gene. DNA of the CDR3: TGTGCCAGCAGCCTAAAAATCTACGAGCAGTACTTC. It translates to CASSLKIYEQYF. Full variable domain (missing parts from reference TRBV7-8 and TRBJ2-7): GAGVSQSPRYKVAKRGQDVALRCDPISGHVSLFWYQQALGQGPEFLTYFQNEAQLDKSGLPSDRFFAERPEGSVSTLKIQRTQQEDSAVYLCASSLKIYEQYFGPGTRLTVT.

The V and J genes are TRBV6-6 and TRBJ1-1, with 9 bases that match TRBD1. The CDR3 contains 12 residues. The V gene's germline CDR1 is MNHNY and CDR2 SVGAGI (reference sequence). The junction had 5 bases not matched to a gene; V was cut back by 7 bases and J by 8 bases. The CDR3 sequence is CASMFGQGEAFF. In DNA form, the CDR3 reads TGTGCCAGCATGTTTGGACAGGGGGAAGCTTTCTTT.

As to this clonotype: With a much larger clone just one base away, this may be a read error. The chain uses TRBV6-2 or TRBV6-3 and TRBJ2-6; D gene ambiguous. Germline CDR1 reads MNHEY; CDR2 reads SVGEGT. The CDR3 runs to 15 residues. V dropped 7 bases and J dropped 2 bases, with 12 bases sitting between them. The CDR3 sequence is CASNLYIAGANVLTF. CDR3 DNA sequence: TGTGCCAGCAATTTATACATAGCTGGGGCCAACGTCCTGACTTTC.

Note on this clonotype: A much larger clonotype is one base distant, so this may be a read error. This rearrangement joins TRBV5-6 to TRBJ1-2, with a weak D call TRBD1 (6 bases). The germline V and J ends were trimmed by 8 bases and 4 bases, with 15 bases remaining between them. This CDR3 is built from 13 residues. The V gene's germline CDR1 is SGHDT and CDR2 YYEEEE. The CDR3 nucleotides read TGTGCCAGAAGCCTACAGGGCAGCTATGGCTACACCTTC. Encoded protein: CARSLQGSYGYTF.

As for this clonotype: A read error is possible here, since a much larger clone lies one base away. The chain couples TRBV6-2 or TRBV6-3 to TRBJ2-7, with a possible D match to TRBD2 (6 bases). Germline V gene lookup returns CDR1 MNHEY and CDR2 SVGEGT. The CDR3 loop spans 14 amino acids. The V gene lost 7 bases and the J gene lost 3 bases, with 16 bases spanning the gap. As DNA, the CDR3 is TGTGCCAGCATCTCTAAGGGACTTCACTACGAGCAGTACTTC. It yields the protein CASISKGLHYEQYF.

As regards this clonotype: No conserved phenylalanine or tryptophan ends this CDR3, so it is likely a read error. The chain combines TRBV6-2 or TRBV6-3 with TRBJ1-1; no clear D. This CDR3 region has 19 residues. From germline, CDR1 is MNHEY and CDR2 SVGEGT. The CDR3 DNA sequence: TGTGCCAGTAGTTACTCGTATTCCCACATCAAAACAAAGAACACCGAAGCTTTCTAT. This codes for CASSYSYSHIKTKNTEAFY.

For this clonotype: This may be a read error, as it is one base from a much larger clone. The V and J genes are TRBV30 and TRBJ1-4; no definite D call. Germline V gene data show CDR1 as GTSNPN and CDR2 as SVGIG (reference sequence). CDR3 size: 13 residues. The CDR3 spells CPYNIGANEKLFF. CDR3 DNA: TGTCCCTACAACATCGGAGCTAATGAAAAACTGTTTTTT.

To note about this clonotype: This may be a read error: a much more frequent sequence differs by one nucleotide. The conserved closing phenylalanine or tryptophan is absent in this CDR3, likely reflecting a read error. This chain links TRBV6-5 with TRBJ2-5; 12 nucleotides line up with TRBD2. The CDR3 length is 15 residues. The trim removed 2 bases at V and 7 bases at J, leaving 5 bases unmatched. Germline V gene lookup returns CDR1 MNHEY and CDR2 SVGAGI. CDR3 nucleotides: TGTGCCAGCAGTTACAAAGTGGGACTAGCGGGGACCCAGTACCTC. Translated, it gives CASSYKVGLAGTQYL.

A note on this clonotype: A read error is likely, as this CDR3 ends without the conserved phenylalanine or tryptophan. The chain carries TRBV29-1 and TRBJ2-1, with D perhaps TRBD2 (5 bases). The CDR3 spans 16 residues. The V and J ends lost 7 bases and 9 bases respectively, with 28 bases between them. Germline CDR1 and CDR2: SQVTM and ANQGSEA. CDR3 sequence reads: CSANETTEGGMGEQFL. CDR3 coding DNA: TGCAGCGCTAACGAGACCACAGAGGGTGGCATGGGTGAGCAGTTCTTG.

This clonotype was observed a single time. One end of the junction is discordant with germline, which a read error may explain. The V and J genes are TRBV5-5 and TRBJ2-4; 13 nucleotides agree with TRBD2. The CDR3 covers 16 residues. Germline lookup yields CDR1 SGHKS and CDR2 YYEKEE (reference sequence). Here the CDR3 reads CDSSLSTSGRQNIQYF. The CDR3, as DNA: TGTGACAGCAGCTTGTCGACTAGCGGGAGGCAAAACATTCAGTACTTC.

As concerns this clonotype: Its ends do not fully match the called genes, so a read error is possible. The chain is built from TRBV12-3 or TRBV12-4 and TRBJ2-7; 9 bases line up with TRBD2. CDR3 size: 16 residues. The CDR3 reads CASSSTASGDSYEQYF. CDR3 in DNA: TGTGCAAGCAGTTCGACGGCTAGCGGGGACTCCTACGAGCAGTACTTC.

With regard to this clonotype: It may be a read error: a sequence one base away is much more abundant. Because it lacks the conserved phenylalanine or tryptophan at the end, this CDR3 is likely a read error. The chain combines TRBV20-1 with TRBJ2-5; 7 bases align to TRBD1. Germline V gives CDR1 DFQATT, CDR2 SNEGSKA (reference sequence). The V segment lost 5 bases and the J segment 3 bases; nucleotides outside the gene matches: 6. The CDR3 has 13 residues. The CDR3 loop reads CSAPPGTEETQYI. The CDR3 DNA follows: TGCAGTGCTCCACCCGGGACAGAAGAGACCCAGTACATC.

This clonotype is labeled medium-sized. The CDR3 loop is CASSLHGETQYF. The CDR3 DNA is TGTGCCAGCAGCTTACATGGAGAGACCCAGTACTTC. The V call is TRBV11-2, the J call TRBJ2-5; D is ambiguous. V dropped 2 bases and J dropped 4 bases, with 5 bases sitting between them. The CDR3 consists of 12 residues. Germline values: CDR1 SGHAT, CDR2 FQNNGV.

The chain joins TRBV7-2 to TRBJ1-6, with D maybe TRBD1 (6 bases). This CDR3 spans 17 amino acids. Trimming took 6 bases from V and 0 from J, leaving 15 bases between them. The germline V gene encodes CDR1 SGHTA and CDR2 FQGNSA. As DNA, the CDR3 is TGTGCCAGCAGACCAGACAGGTTGAGCTCCTATAATTCACCCCTCCACTTT. Protein product: CASRPDRLSSYNSPLHF. The full variable domain, rest sourced from reference TRBV7-2 and TRBJ1-6, is GAGVSQSPSNKVTEKGKDVELRCDPISGHTALYWYRQSLGQGLEFLIYFQGNSAPDKSGLPSDRFSAERTGGSVSTLTIQRTQQEDSAVYLCASRPDRLSSYNSPLHFGNGTRLTVT.

Remarks on this clonotype: At one of its ends the junction is not consistent with the germline gene, which may arise from a read error. The genes are TRBV29-1 and TRBJ2-2, with 8 bases matching TRBD2. CDR3 length: 16 residues. Germline V CDR1 and CDR2: SQVTM, ANQGSEA. CDR3 residues: CSVYGTSGTNTRELFF. The CDR3 nucleotides read TGCAGCGTGTACGGAACTAGCGGAACGAACACCAGGGAGTTGTTTTTT.

Regarding this clonotype: This may arise from a read error, as a much more abundant clone is one base away. This sequence joins TRBV28 and TRBJ2-1; 14 bases are a match to TRBD2. Germline CDR1 is MDHEN and CDR2 is SYDVKM. Trimming removed 1 base from V and 9 bases from J; junction bases left unmatched: 5. The CDR3 consists of 16 residues. The CDR3 DNA reads TGTGCCAGCAGTTTATACGGGACTAGCGGGAGAAGTGAGCAGTTCTTC. Its protein is CASSLYGTSGRSEQFF.

This sequence joins TRBV6-2 or TRBV6-3 and TRBJ2-7; D is undetermined. Germline assignment: CDR1 MNHEY and CDR2 SVGEGT. V dropped 9 bases and J dropped 2 bases, with 20 bases sitting between them. This CDR3 is 15 amino acids long. The CDR3 sequence: CARSGFIEPTYEQYF. DNA of the CDR3: TGTGCCAGAAGTGGCTTCATCGAGCCGACCTACGAGCAGTACTTC.

This clonotype was seen many times. V is TRBV20-1 and J is TRBJ2-1, with TRBD2 matching over 8 bases. Germline CDR1 DFQATT, CDR2 SNEGSKA (reference sequence). The V segment lost 3 bases and the J segment 3 bases; nucleotides outside the gene matches: 7. The CDR3 loop spans 15 amino acids. The CDR3 bases are TGCAGTGCTAGGGATACGAGCGGGGGCTACAATGAGCAGTTCTTC. Amino acid sequence: CSARDTSGGYNEQFF.

V usage is TRBV29-1 and J usage is TRBJ1-1; D unresolved. Per germline, CDR1 SQVTM and CDR2 ANQGSEA. The CDR3 is made up of 14 amino acids. The V and J ends lost 5 bases and 0 bases respectively, with 13 bases between them. The CDR3 reads CSVLEDPLNTEAFF. The CDR3 nucleotides read TGCAGCGTTCTGGAGGACCCTTTGAACACTGAAGCTTTCTTT.